This TCR beta chain is from a study of blood T cell repertoires in COVID-19. Study details: Samples came from the United States, Italy and Spain, spanning acute and convalescent COVID-19.

The CDR3 spans 15 residues. Germline lookup yields CDR1 MGHRA and CDR2 YSYEKL. Trimming removed 1 base from V and 9 bases from J, with 16 bases in between. This clone has just a few counts. TCRdb's copy holds only in-frame clones and misses some; the assay was immunoSEQ multiplex PCR. The table lists hundreds of thousands of clones, 88% of them singletons. V is TRBV4-1 and J is TRBJ2-1; D is perhaps TRBD2 (5 bases). The sequenced sample consisted of peripheral blood. The TCR comes from an elderly man with acute or convalescent COVID-19. CDR3 amino acids: CASSQGTRRSREQFF. CDR3 bases: TGCGCCAGCAGCCAAGGGACTCGTCGGAGCCGTGAGCAGTTCTTC.